The rows below give T cell receptor beta chains drawn from one sample of a study of cytomegalovirus exposure and HLA in healthy donors. The assay was immunoSEQ multiplex PCR, and TCRdb's table has in-frame clones only and misses some. The sample lists 250,000 to 350,000 clones, 86% occurring once. Sequenced material: PBMCs. The receptor set was obtained from a woman aged 18-29 years in good health and CMV-seronegative. CDR3s include the opening cysteine and the closing phenylalanine or tryptophan. D genes are given only for firm matches. Only part of the rows carry a size: once, few, many, or a class if the clone is expanded.

j_call v_call clone_size d_call cdr3_nt cdr3_aa
TRBJ2-7 TRBV7-9 few TRBD2 TGTGCCAGCAGCTTAGCCGGGACTAGCAGCTACGAGCAGTACTTC CASSLAGTSSYEQYF
TRBJ2-7 TRBV7-6 . . TGTGCCAGCAGCACCGACATCGGATTAACCTACGAGCAGTACTTC CASSTDIGLTYEQYF
TRBJ2-1 TRBV6-6 . TRBD1 TGTGCCAGCAGTTACACACAGGGGCAGGGCGAGCAGTTCTTC CASSYTQGQGEQFF
TRBJ2-3 TRBV5-1 . . TGCGCCAGCAACCCCCAAGGGGGATCGGATACGCAGTATTTT CASNPQGGSDTQYF
TRBJ1-5 TRBV6-1 . . TGTGCCAGCAACTGGAACAGAAATCAGCCCCAGCATTTT CASNWNRNQPQHF
TRBJ1-1 TRBV4-1 . . TGCGCCAGCAGCCAAGCTCAACAGGAGATTGAAGCTTTCTTT CASSQAQQEIEAFF
TRBJ2-5 TRBV23-1 . TRBD1 TGCGCCAGCAGTCATTCCGCCCGACAGGGGACGGAGACCCAGTACTTC CASSHSARQGTETQYF
TRBJ2-7 TRBV18 . . TGTGCCAGCTCACCAGGGTACGGAGCGAAAACCTACGAGCAGTACTTC CASSPGYGAKTYEQYF
TRBJ2-7 TRBV28 once TRBD1 TGTGCCAGCCCCGGACAGGGGTGTGGGTTCTTCCCTTACGAGCAGTACTTC CASPGQGCGFFPYEQYF
TRBJ1-2 TRBV9 . . TGTGCCAGCAGCGCGCAACAGGGTAACTATGGCTACACCTTC CASSAQQGNYGYTF
TRBJ2-7 TRBV5-4 . . TGTGCCAGCAGCCCCCGGGAAACCTACGAGCAGTACTTC CASSPRETYEQYF
TRBJ2-7 TRBV11-2 . . TGTGCCAGCATCAAAAGGGGGGGGAGGACCTCCTACGAGCAGTACTTC CASIKRGGRTSYEQYF
TRBJ2-1 TRBV6-5 . TRBD2 TGTGCCAGCCGACTAGCGGGAGAACGGCGCAATGAGCAGTTCTTC CASRLAGERRNEQFF
TRBJ2-7 TRBV6-5 . . TGTGCCAGCAGTTACTCTGGGGCAGTCTCCTACGAGCAGTACTTC CASSYSGAVSYEQYF
TRBJ2-5 TRBV4-1 . TRBD2 TGCGCCAGCAGCCCGTACTCTAGCGGGCAAGAGACCCAGTACTTC CASSPYSSGQETQYF
TRBJ2-3 TRBV28 . TRBD2 TGTGCCAGCAGTTCGACTAGCGGAGACACAGATACGCAGTATTTT CASSSTSGDTDTQYF
TRBJ2-4 TRBV5-4 . . TGTGCCAGCAGCGATGGGCTAGCCAAAAACATTCAGTACTTC CASSDGLAKNIQYF
TRBJ2-2 TRBV2 once TRBD1 TGTGCCAGCAGTCCCCTTGGGACAGGGAACACCGGGGAGCTGTTTTTT CASSPLGTGNTGELFF
TRBJ1-1 TRBV4-3 few . TGCGCCAGCAGCCAAGGCAGCAGGGGAGAAGCTTTCTTT CASSQGSRGEAFF
TRBJ2-1 TRBV27 . TRBD2 TGTGCCAGCAGTTCCCTAGCGGGCGTTTACAATGAGCAGTTCTTC CASSSLAGVYNEQFF
TRBJ1-5 TRBV5-8 . . TGTGCCAGCAGCCGTCGGACAGGCAATCAGCCCCAGCATTTT CASSRRTGNQPQHF
TRBJ2-5 TRBV6-1 . TRBD1 TGTGCCAGCAGTGTACGTCCCGGGACAGGAGTTCAAGAGACCCAGTACTTC CASSVRPGTGVQETQYF
TRBJ2-7 TRBV11-3 . . TGTGCCAGCAGCCAAGCGGGCAACTACGAGCAGTACTTC CASSQAGNYEQYF
TRBJ2-6 TRBV28 . . TGTGCCAGCAGTCCAGGCTCTGGGGCCAACGTCCTGACTTTC CASSPGSGANVLTF
TRBJ1-1 TRBV6-5 . . TGTGCCAGCAGTTACGTCGGGGGGGCAGCTTTCTTT CASSYVGGAAFF
TRBJ2-7 TRBV5-1 . . TGCGCCAGCTCAGAGGGCGGCCTGCGCTACGAGCAGTACTTC CASSEGGLRYEQYF
TRBJ2-7 TRBV6-5 few TRBD1 TGTGCCAGCAGCCGCGAAGGGACAGGGAGAAGCGAGCAGTACTTC CASSREGTGRSEQYF
TRBJ2-1 TRBV19 . TRBD2 TGTGCCAGTAGTCCCGGGACTAGTTTGGGGGATGAGCAGTTCTTC CASSPGTSLGDEQFF
TRBJ1-4 TRBV2 . . TGTGCCACCTTCCCCGGGGGATTAGCTAATGAAAAACTGTTTTTT CATFPGGLANEKLFF
TRBJ2-7 TRBV28 . TRBD2 TGTGCCAGCAGTTTCTTGTCGCTGTCAACGGGACTAAGCGCTTACGAGCAGTACTTC CASSFLSLSTGLSAYEQYF
TRBJ2-5 TRBV7-9 . . TGTGCCAGCAGCTTAGCGCTAACAGGGTCCCAAGAGACCCAGTACTTC CASSLALTGSQETQYF
TRBJ1-2 TRBV9 . TRBD1 TGTGCCAGCAGCACCACCGGGACAGGGTGGGGTGGCTACACCTTC CASSTTGTGWGGYTF
TRBJ1-5 TRBV6-1 few TRBD1 TGTGCCAGCACCAGGGACAGGTCAAATCAGCCCCAGCATTTT CASTRDRSNQPQHF
TRBJ2-1 TRBV28 . . TGTGCCAGCAGTTTCCCGGGACAAAAAGACAAAAAGTTCTTC CASSFPGQKDKKFF
TRBJ1-3 TRBV6-5 . . TGTGCCAGCTCAGACCGGGCCAGGGCTGGAAACACCATATATTTT CASSDRARAGNTIYF
TRBJ1-1 TRBV18 . TRBD1 TGTGCCAGCTCCGAACGGACAGGGGGGAACACTGAAGCTTTCTTT CASSERTGGNTEAFF
TRBJ2-1 TRBV7-6 . TRBD2 TGTGCCAGCAGCGCTGTAGCGGGTATATACAATGAGCAGTTCTTC CASSAVAGIYNEQFF
TRBJ2-2 TRBV11-2 . TRBD1 TGTGCCAGCAGCTTAGATGGACAGGCGCAAAACACCGGGGAGCTGTTTTTT CASSLDGQAQNTGELFF
TRBJ1-4 TRBV27 once TRBD1 TGTGCCAGCAGTTTCGGGACAGGGGTGGGGGAAAAACTGTTTTTT CASSFGTGVGEKLFF
TRBJ2-1 TRBV5-1 . TRBD2 TGCGCCAGCGGAACCGGGACTAGCGGCAATGAGCAGTTCTTC CASGTGTSGNEQFF